This T cell receptor (beta chain) emerged from a study of T cell repertoires in cytomegalovirus infection. Study details: In public TCR beta signatures, there were indications of both CMV infection and matching HLA type. Study-wide findings and caveats: CMV-specific TCR beta clonotypes restricted by HLA-C dominated the ex vivo response. The cumulative frequency of public TCR beta families identified carriers of CMV plus the relevant HLA.

TCRdb redid the calling of the reads with MiXCR, one entry per CDR3 protein. The data hold roughly 280,000 distinct CDR3 sequences, with approximately 9% observed a single time. Turning to this clonotype: Antigen: not known.

This CDR3 spans 14 amino acids. Looked up from germline, CDR1 is MNHNY and CDR2 is SVGAGI (reference sequence). V shed 6 bases and J shed 11 bases, with 20 bases lying between them. The receptor's source is a human donor in good health (CMV status not recorded). Some clones in this sample may be carry-over from other donors' samples. This chain links TRBV6-6 with TRBJ1-5; D remains unclear. The sample taken for sequencing was PBMCs. In nucleotides, the CDR3 is TGTGCCAGCAGCCGAACGTCGGTGTCACCGGCCCAGCATTTT. It is translated as CASSRTSVSPAQHF.